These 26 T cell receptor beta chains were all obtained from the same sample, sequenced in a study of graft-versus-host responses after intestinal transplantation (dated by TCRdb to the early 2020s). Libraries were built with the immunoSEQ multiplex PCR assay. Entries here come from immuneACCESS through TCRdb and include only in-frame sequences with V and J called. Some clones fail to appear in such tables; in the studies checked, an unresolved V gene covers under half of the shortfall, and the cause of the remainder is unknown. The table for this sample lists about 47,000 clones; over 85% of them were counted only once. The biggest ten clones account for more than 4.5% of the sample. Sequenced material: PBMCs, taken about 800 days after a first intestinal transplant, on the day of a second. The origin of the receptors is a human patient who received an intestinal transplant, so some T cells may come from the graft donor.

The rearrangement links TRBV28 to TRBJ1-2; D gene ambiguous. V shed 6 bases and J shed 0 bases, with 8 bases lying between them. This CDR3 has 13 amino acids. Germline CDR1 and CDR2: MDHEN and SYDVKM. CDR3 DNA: TGTGCCAGCAGGGGGTCCTCTAACTATGGCTACACCTTC. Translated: CASRGSSNYGYTF.

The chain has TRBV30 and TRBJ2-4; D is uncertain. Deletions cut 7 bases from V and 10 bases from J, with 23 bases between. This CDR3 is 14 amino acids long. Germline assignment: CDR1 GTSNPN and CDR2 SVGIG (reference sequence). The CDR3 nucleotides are TGTGCCTCCACCGACTCGGACCGGGCGGTGATTCAGTACTTC. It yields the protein CASTDSDRAVIQYF. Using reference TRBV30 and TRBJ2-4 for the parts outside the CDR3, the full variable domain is SQTIHQWPATLVQPVGSPLSLECTVEGTSNPNLYWYRQAAGRGLQLLFYSVGIGQISSEVPQNLSASRPQDRQFILSSKKLLLSDSGFYLCASTDSDRAVIQYFGAGTRLSVL.

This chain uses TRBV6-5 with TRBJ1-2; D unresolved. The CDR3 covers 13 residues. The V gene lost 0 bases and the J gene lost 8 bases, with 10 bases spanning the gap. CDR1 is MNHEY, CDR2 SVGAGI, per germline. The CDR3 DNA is TGTGCCAGCAGTTACTCCCCTGTACAAGGCTACACCTTC. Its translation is CASSYSPVQGYTF.

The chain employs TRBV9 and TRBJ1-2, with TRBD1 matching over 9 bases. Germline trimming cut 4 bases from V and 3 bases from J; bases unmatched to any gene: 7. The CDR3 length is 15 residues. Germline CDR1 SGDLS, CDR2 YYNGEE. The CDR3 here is CASSLRDREDYGYTF. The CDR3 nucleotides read TGTGCCAGCAGCCTCCGGGACAGGGAGGACTATGGCTACACCTTC. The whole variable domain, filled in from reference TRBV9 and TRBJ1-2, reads DSGVTQTPKHLITATGQRVTLRCSPRSGDLSVYWYQQSLDQGLQFLIQYYNGEERAKGNILERFSAQQFPDLHSELNLSSLELGDSALYFCASSLRDREDYGYTFGSGTRLTVV.

The CDR3 DNA follows: TGTGCCAGCAGCCTGAGTGAGACTAGCACCACCGGGGAGCTGTTTTTT. It codes for CASSLSETSTTGELFF. This chain connects TRBV11-2 to TRBJ2-2; 7 bases agree with TRBD2. CDR1 is SGHAT and CDR2 is FQNNGV in the germline V gene. J lost 4 bases, V lost 5 bases, and 10 bases had no gene match. This CDR3 comprises 16 residues.

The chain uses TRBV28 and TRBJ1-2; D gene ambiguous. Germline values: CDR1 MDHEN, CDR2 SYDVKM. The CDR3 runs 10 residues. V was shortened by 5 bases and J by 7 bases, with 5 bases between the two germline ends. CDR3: CASSRGGYTF. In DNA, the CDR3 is TGTGCCAGCAGTCGGGGTGGCTACACCTTC.

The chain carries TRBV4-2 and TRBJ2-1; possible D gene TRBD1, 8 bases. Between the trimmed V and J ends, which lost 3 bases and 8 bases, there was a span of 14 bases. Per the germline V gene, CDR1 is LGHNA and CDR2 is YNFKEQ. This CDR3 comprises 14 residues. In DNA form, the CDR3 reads TGTGCCAGCAGCCAGGGACAGGCGGGGGATGAGCAGTTCTTC. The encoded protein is CASSQGQAGDEQFF.

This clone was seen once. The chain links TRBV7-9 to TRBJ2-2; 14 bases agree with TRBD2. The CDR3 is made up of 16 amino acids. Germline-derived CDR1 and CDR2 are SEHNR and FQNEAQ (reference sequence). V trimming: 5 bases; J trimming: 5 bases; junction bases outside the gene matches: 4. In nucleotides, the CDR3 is TGTGCCAGCAGCCCGCGACTAGCGGGAGGGACCGGGGAGCTGTTTTTT. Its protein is CASSPRLAGGTGELFF.

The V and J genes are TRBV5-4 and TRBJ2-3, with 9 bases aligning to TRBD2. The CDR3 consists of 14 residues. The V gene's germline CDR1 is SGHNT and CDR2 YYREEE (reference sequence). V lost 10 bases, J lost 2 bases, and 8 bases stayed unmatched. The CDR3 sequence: CAGIPGLATDTQYF. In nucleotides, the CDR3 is TGTGCCGGCATCCCGGGACTAGCCACAGATACGCAGTATTTT.

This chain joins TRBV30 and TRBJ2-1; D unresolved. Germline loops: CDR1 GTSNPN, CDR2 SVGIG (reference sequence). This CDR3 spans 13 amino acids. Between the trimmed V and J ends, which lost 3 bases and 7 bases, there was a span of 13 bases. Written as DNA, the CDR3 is TGTGCCTGGAGGTCGACCCGGACGAATGAGCAGTTCTTC. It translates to CAWRSTRTNEQFF.

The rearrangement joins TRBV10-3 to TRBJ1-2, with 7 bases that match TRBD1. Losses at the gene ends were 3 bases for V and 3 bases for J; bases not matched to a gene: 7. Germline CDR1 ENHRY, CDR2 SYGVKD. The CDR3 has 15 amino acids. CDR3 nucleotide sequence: TGTGCCATCAGTGAAAAGACAGGGATAGACTATGGCTACACCTTC. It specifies CAISEKTGIDYGYTF.

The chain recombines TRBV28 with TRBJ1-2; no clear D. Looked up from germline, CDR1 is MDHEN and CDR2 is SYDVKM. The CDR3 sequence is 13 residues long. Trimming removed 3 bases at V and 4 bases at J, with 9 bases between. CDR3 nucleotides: TGTGCCAGCAGTTTCCCTCCGCCCTATGGCTACACCTTC. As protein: CASSFPPPYGYTF.

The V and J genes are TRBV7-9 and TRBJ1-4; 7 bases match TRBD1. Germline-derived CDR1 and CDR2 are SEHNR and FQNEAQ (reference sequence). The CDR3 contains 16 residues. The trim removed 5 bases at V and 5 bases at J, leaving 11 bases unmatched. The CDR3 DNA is TGTGCCAGCAGCCCGTCGAGGACAGGCAGAAATGAAAAACTGTTTTTT. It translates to CASSPSRTGRNEKLFF.

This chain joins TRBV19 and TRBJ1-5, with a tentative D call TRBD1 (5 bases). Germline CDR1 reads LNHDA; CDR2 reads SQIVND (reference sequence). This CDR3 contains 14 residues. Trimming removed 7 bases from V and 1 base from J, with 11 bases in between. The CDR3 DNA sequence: TGTGCCAGTAATTTGCGGGGCAGCAATCAGCCCCAGCATTTT. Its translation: CASNLRGSNQPQHF.

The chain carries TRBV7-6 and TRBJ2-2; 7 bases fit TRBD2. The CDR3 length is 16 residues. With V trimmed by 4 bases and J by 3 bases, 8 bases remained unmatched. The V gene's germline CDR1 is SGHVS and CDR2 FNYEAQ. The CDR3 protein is CASSSKAGLDTGELFF. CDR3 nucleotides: TGTGCCAGCAGCTCAAAAGCGGGATTAGACACCGGGGAGCTGTTTTTT.

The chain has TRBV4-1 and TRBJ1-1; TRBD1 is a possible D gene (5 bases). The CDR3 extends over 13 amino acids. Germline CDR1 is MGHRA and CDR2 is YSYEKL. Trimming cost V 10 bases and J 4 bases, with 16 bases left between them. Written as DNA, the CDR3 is TGCGCCACCCAGGCCATGGGGGGCACTGAAGCTTTCTTT. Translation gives CATQAMGGTEAFF.

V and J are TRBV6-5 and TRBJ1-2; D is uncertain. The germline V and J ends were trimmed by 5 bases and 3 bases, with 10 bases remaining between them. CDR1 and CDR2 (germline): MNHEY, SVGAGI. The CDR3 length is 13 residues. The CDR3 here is CASSTLRDYGYTF. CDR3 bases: TGTGCCAGCAGTACCCTAAGGGACTATGGCTACACCTTC.

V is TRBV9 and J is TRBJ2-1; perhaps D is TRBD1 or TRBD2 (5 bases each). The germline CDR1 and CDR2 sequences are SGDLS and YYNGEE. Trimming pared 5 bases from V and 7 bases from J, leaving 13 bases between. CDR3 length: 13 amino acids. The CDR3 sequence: CASRTEGRNEQFF. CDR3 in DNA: TGTGCCAGCAGGACAGAGGGTCGAAATGAGCAGTTCTTC.

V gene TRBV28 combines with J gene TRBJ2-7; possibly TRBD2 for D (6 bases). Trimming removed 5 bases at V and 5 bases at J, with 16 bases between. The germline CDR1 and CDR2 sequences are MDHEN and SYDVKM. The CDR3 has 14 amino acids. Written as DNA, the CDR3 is TGTGCCAGCAGTCGCCGGGACTCCCCTCACGAGCAGTACTTC. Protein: CASSRRDSPHEQYF.

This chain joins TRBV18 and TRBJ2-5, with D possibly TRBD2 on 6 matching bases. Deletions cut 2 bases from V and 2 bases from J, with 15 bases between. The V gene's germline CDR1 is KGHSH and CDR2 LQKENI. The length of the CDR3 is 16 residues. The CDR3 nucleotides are TGTGCCAGCTCACCAAGGGACTCTGGGGGTCAAGAGACCCAGTACTTC. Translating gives CASSPRDSGGQETQYF.

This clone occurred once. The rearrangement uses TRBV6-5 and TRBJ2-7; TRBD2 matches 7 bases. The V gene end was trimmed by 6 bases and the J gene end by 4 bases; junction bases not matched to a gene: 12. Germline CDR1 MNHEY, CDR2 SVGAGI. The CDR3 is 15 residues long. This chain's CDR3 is CASSRMAGEGYEQYF. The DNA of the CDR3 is TGTGCCAGCAGCCGGATGGCGGGGGAGGGTTACGAGCAGTACTTC.

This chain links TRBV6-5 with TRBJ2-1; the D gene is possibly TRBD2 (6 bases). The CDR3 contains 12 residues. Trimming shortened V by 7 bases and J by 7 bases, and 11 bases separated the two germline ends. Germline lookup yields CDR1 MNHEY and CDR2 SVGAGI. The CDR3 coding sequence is TGTGCCAGCACCGGCGGGGAGAATGAGCAGTTCTTC. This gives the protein CASTGGENEQFF.

CDR3 DNA: TGTGCCAGCAGCGTAGAAGGGGGCAACATTCAGTACTTC. Translation: CASSVEGGNIQYF. This sequence joins TRBV9 and TRBJ2-4; 7 nucleotides line up with TRBD1. The CDR3 contains 13 residues. CDR1 and CDR2 (germline): SGDLS, YYNGEE. V gave up 0 bases and J gave up 7 bases; unmatched junction bases: 1.

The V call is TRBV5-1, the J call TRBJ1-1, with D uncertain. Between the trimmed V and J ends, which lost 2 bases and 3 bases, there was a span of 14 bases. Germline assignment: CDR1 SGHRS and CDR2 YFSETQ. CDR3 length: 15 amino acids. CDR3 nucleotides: TGCGCCAGCAGCTTTTCGTTCGGGCCAGACACTGAAGCTTTCTTT. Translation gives CASSFSFGPDTEAFF.

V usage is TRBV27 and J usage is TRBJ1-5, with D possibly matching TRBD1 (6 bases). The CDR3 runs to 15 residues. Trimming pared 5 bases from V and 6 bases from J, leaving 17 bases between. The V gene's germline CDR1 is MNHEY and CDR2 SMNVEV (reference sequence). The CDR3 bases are TGTGCCAGCAGTCGGACAGATCCTAGGAGTCAGCCCCAGCATTTT. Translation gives CASSRTDPRSQPQHF.

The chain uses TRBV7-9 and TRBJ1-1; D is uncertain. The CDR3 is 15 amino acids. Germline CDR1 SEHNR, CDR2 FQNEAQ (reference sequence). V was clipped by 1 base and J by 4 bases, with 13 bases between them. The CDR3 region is CASSLGYGGSTEAFF. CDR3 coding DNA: TGTGCCAGCAGCTTAGGTTACGGAGGGAGCACTGAAGCTTTCTTT.